This TCR beta chain was observed in a study of blood T cell repertoires in COVID-19. Looking at the study overall: PBMCs, B-cell-depleted T cells, or T cells provided the cDNA or gDNA that made up the material.

Original analysis: Amplification of reference gene primers provided the estimated nucleated cell counts. Measured with immunoSEQ multiplex PCR; TCRdb has only the in-frame clones, and not every one. Clone size and V and J calls were adopted from that table, with D and trimming inferred from the DNA. This sample has about 40,000 clones, with around 90% found just once. This clone was seen a handful of times. Germline assignment: CDR1 SGHDT and CDR2 YYEEEE. The ends were cut back, 0 bases at V and 0 bases at J, with 7 bases in the middle. The length of the CDR3 is 16 residues. The rearrangement uses TRBV5-6 and TRBJ1-6, with a possible D match to TRBD1 (5 bases). This sequence originates from a woman in her sixties or seventies with acute or convalescent COVID-19. Sequenced sample: peripheral blood. The DNA for the CDR3 is TGTGCCAGCAGCTTGGACAGGCTCTCCTATAATTCACCCCTCCACTTT. Amino acid sequence: CASSLDRLSYNSPLHF.